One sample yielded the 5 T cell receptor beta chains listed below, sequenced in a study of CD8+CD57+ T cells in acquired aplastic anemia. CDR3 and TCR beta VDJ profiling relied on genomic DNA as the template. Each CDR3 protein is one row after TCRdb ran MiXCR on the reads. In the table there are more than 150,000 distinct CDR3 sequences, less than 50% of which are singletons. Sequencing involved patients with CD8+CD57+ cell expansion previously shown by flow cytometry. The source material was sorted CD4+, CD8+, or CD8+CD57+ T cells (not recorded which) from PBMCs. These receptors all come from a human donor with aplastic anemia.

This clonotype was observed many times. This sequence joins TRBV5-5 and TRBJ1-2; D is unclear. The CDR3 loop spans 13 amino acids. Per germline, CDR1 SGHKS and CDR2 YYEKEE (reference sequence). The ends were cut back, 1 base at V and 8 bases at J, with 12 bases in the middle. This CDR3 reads CASSLYVREGYTF. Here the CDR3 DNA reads TGTGCCAGCAGCTTGTACGTCCGGGAGGGCTACACCTTC.

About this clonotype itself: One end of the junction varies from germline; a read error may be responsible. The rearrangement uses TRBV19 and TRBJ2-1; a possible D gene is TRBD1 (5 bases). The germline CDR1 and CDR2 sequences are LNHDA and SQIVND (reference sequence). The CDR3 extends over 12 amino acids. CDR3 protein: CASGILREEQFF. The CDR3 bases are TGTGCCAGTGGTATACTCAGGGAAGAGCAGTTCTTC.

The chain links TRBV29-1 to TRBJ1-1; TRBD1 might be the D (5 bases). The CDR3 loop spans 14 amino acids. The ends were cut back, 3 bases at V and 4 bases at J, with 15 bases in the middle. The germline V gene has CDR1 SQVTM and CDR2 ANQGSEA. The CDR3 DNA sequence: TGCAGCGTTGAGGGGATTGGAGGGGCCACTGAAGCTTTCTTT. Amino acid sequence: CSVEGIGGATEAFF.

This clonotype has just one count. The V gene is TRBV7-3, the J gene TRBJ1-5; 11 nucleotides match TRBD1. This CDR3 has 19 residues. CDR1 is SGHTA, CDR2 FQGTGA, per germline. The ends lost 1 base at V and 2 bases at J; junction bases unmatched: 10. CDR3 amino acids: CASSLIPWTGGRGNQPQHF. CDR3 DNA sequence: TGTGCCAGCAGCTTAATCCCCTGGACAGGGGGCAGGGGCAATCAGCCCCAGCATTTT. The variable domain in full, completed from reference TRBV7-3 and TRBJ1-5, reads GAGVSQTPSNKVTEKGKYVELRCDPISGHTALYWYRQSLGQGPEFLIYFQGTGAADDSGLPNDRFFAVRPEGSVSTLKIQRTERGDSAVYLCASSLIPWTGGRGNQPQHFGDGTRLSIL.

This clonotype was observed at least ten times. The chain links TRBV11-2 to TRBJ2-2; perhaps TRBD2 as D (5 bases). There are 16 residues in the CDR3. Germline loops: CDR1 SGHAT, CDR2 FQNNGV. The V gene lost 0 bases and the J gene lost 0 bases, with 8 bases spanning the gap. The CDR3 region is CASSLEPGANTGELFF. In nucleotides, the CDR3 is TGTGCCAGCAGCTTAGAACCCGGGGCGAACACCGGGGAGCTGTTTTTT.